The text below deals with one TCR beta chain. Its target is not known. The read halts 3 residues ahead of the CDR3 end, with the missing end drawn from the germline J gene. The CDR3 runs 14 residues. V was clipped by 2 bases and J by 1 base, with 8 bases between them. CDR1 LNHDA and CDR2 SQIVND come from the germline V gene (reference sequence). Sequencing was performed with immunoSEQ multiplex PCR; in TCRdb, only in-frame clones are kept and a portion is missing. Recorded for this sample: some 43,000 clones. These data belong to a study of T cells in women clearing cervical HPV infection. In the study overall: Case blood drawn at lesion detection; control blood after infection cleared.

Study-wide results and caveats: Cases carried less TRBV6-7 than controls: around 0.11% versus 0.15%.

Sequencing input: blood buffy coat. This sequence joins TRBV19 and TRBJ1-1; D uncertain. This TCR was recovered from a woman aged 18 to 75 with a cervical HPV16 infection that either progressed to CIN3+ or cleared (not recorded which). The CDR3 protein is CASSIRGPNTEAFF. Partial CDR3 DNA: TGTGCCAGTAGTATACGAGGGCCGAACACTGAA. Looking up the rest from reference TRBV19 and TRBJ1-1 gives the full variable domain: DGGITQSPKYLFRKEGQNVTLSCEQNLNHDAMYWYRQDPGQGLRLIYYSQIVNDFQKGDIAEGYSVSREKKESFPLTVTSAQKNPTAFYLCASSIRGPNTEAFFGQGTRLTVV.